This TCR beta chain emerged from a study of blood T cell repertoires in COVID-19. Here immunoSEQ multiplex PCR was the method, and the copy in TCRdb shows in-frame clones only, minus some. The table lists approximately 270,000 clones, approximately 84% of them singletons. Trimming left V 0 bases short and J 2 bases short, with 12 bases between. This CDR3 region has 15 residues. Germline V CDR1 and CDR2: SGHNT, YYREEE (reference sequence). The chain links TRBV5-4 to TRBJ2-7; possibly TRBD2 for D (6 bases). This receptor was obtained from a person aged 65 to 85 with COVID-19, enrolled during active disease. Sequenced: peripheral blood. As DNA, the CDR3 is TGTGCCAGCAGCTTGGGGAGGGGAGCTGCCTACGAGCAGTACTTC. Amino acid sequence: CASSLGRGAAYEQYF.